A single TCR beta chain is shown here with its context. The antigen it binds to is not known. No clone much larger than this one lies a single base away; base qualities are absent. Including the terminal cysteine and phenylalanine, the CDR3 comprises 15 residues. Left in the record is the CDR3 DNA by itself, 45 bases read in frame from the first base. Via the germline V gene, CDR1 is SGDLS and CDR2 YYNGEE. V has 0 bases trimmed and J has 2 bases trimmed; junction bases matching no gene number 5. These data belong to a study of persistence of HIV-infected CD4 T cells (TCRdb year 2020). In terms of the full investigation: Participants had been on suppressive ART for a median of around 8 years. Peripheral blood samples of up to roughly 180 mL were taken at multiple time points, with the exception of a couple of participants who underwent leukapheresis at a single time point. CMV- and HIV-1 Gag-responding CD4+ T cells were isolated from ART-treated individuals so that antigen-driven clonal expansion of HIV-1-infected cells could be examined. In the cross-participant TCR cluster analysis, eight or nine participants were included for CMV and roughly 7 participants were included for Gag. Proviral sequencing was used to assess clonality among infected cells, whereas TCRbeta sequencing gauged the clonality of all cells within each sorted population.

The immunoSEQ hsTCRB assay version 4, run in survey mode, was used to sequence TCRbeta repertoires from genomic DNA. For TCRbeta sequencing, genomic DNA was diluted to around 10 ng/uL, with up to 1 ug used per sample. Regarding the original processing steps: TCRbeta data analysis was done in ImmunoSeq Analyzer 3.0, and diversity was calculated on productive nucleotide rearrangements. The improved Chao index was used to estimate lower-bound TCR diversity, and the Gini coefficient was used to estimate clonality using the Immunarch R package. When different nucleotide rearrangements encoded the same CDR3beta amino acid sequence, each rearrangement was treated as a distinct clonotype. Differential abundance analysis identified TCRbeta sequences significantly enriched in antigen-responding cells relative to anti-CD3/anti-CD28-activated cells. GLIPH2 clustered TCRs by predicted peptide-MHC specificity, both within individual participants and across merged participant data sets. The table comes from immuneACCESS by way of TCRdb, which keeps in-frame sequences with V and J called. Part of the clones is missing from these tables; in studies checked, under half for an unresolved V gene and the rest for unknown reasons. D and trimming were read from the DNA, whereas the V and J calls and clone size are those reported in that table. The sample table contains about 7,000 clones; only one count was recorded for 79% of them. The ten largest clones represent roughly 70% of the sample.

The label giving this sample's treatment or condition can be read as: suppressive antiretroviral therapy. Lysates of CMV-infected fibroblasts were used at about 10 ug/mL for cell stimulation. Sorting of responding CD4+ T cells was based on upregulation of both CD40 ligand and CD69. Participants were HIV-1-infected adults who started suppressive ART during chronic infection. For at least 4 years, participants had undetectable plasma HIV-1 RNA, below 50 copies/mL. To be included, a participant needed positive CMV serology and a CD4+ T cell count above 400 cells/uL. Before stimulation, PBMCs were isolated using density centrifugation and depleted of CD8+ T cells. CD8-depleted PBMCs were stimulated for about 18 hours with anti-CD28/CD49d costimulation, CD40-blocking antibody and enfuvirtide to prevent new infections. Sorting was done on either a Beckman Coulter MoFlo Legacy or an XDP sorter, and propidium iodide was used to exclude dead cells. Genomic DNA was extracted with the QIAamp DNA Mini Kit for samples above one million cells, otherwise with the Quick-DNA Microprep Kit.

Overall results and qualifications from the work: Within the same sorted populations, TCR oligoclonality correlated with proviral oligoclonality. Only a small number of individuals took part in the study, and the range of antigens tested was limited. Significantly lower TCRbeta richness was observed in CMV- and Gag-responding cells than in anti-CD3/anti-CD28-responding cells, and higher oligoclonality was observed in CMV-responding cells than in CD3/CD28-stimulated and Gag-responding cells. Because the TCR analyses were done in bulk, restricting them to just the rare CMV-responding cells that actually carried HIV-1 proviruses was not possible. Enrichment of degenerate expanded CDR3beta sequences was found in antigen-responding cells, suggesting convergent selection of CD4+ responses to CMV and Gag.

Material: CD4+ T cells sorted from PBMCs after 18-hour stimulation, obtained from a patient who received antiretroviral therapy. The cell subset or site label, as the study defines it: CD40L+CD69+ CD4 T cells responding to CMV lysate. The receptor's source is an adult woman with HIV who was CMV-seropositive. The chain is assembled from TRBV9 and TRBJ2-7; 7 nucleotides in the junction match TRBD2. The DNA is TGTGCCAGCAGCGTAGCTGCGGGGGAAACCTACGAGCAGTACTTC. Translated, it reads CASSVAAGETYEQYF.